Each of the 30 T cell receptor beta chains below was sequenced from the same sample in a study of persistence of HIV-infected CD4 T cells. These TCRs are of unknown antigen specificity. An overlapping HIV-1 Gag peptide pool stimulated these cells at roughly 0.97 ug/peptide/mL. Sorting of responding CD4+ T cells relied on upregulated CD40 ligand together with CD69. Sequencing used immunoSEQ version 4 in survey mode. Assay: immunoSEQ multiplex PCR; the TCRdb copy retains only in-frame clones and omits some. The table has 20,000 to 25,000 clones, roughly 70% seen once. The source was CD4+ T cells sorted from PBMCs after roughly 20-hour stimulation, collected from a patient who received antiretroviral therapy. The receptors come from an adult man with HIV who was CMV-seropositive.

This clone appeared a single time. This chain uses TRBV10-2 with TRBJ1-1; D not certain. Germline V gene data show CDR1 as WSHSY and CDR2 as SAAADI. V lost 0 bases, J lost 3 bases, and 2 bases lay in between. The CDR3 consists of 12 residues. In DNA form, the CDR3 reads TGCGCCAGCAGTGAGTCCCACACTGAAGCTTTCTTT. This gives the protein CASSESHTEAFF.

This chain uses TRBV6-5 with TRBJ2-3; D call uncertain. The CDR3 totals 12 residues. Germline CDR1 and CDR2: MNHEY and SVGAGI. Trimming shortened V by 7 bases and J by 4 bases, and 9 bases separated the two germline ends. For the CDR3, the DNA is TGTGCCAGCAACTTTGTCTCAGATACGCAGTATTTT. It specifies CASNFVSDTQYF.

The V gene is TRBV7-9, the J gene TRBJ1-1; 8 bases align to TRBD1. Germline-derived CDR1 and CDR2 are SEHNR and FQNEAQ (reference sequence). The CDR3 spans 15 residues. The V and J ends lost 5 bases and 2 bases, in that order; junction bases with no gene match: 7. The CDR3 DNA is TGTGCCAGCAGCCCATCGGACAGGGCAAACACTGAAGCTTTCTTT. It translates to CASSPSDRANTEAFF.

The chain employs TRBV27 and TRBJ1-6; 10 nucleotides align to TRBD1. Germline trimming cut 5 bases from V and 9 bases from J; bases unmatched to any gene: 4. Germline V CDR1 and CDR2: MNHEY, SMNVEV (reference sequence). The CDR3 contains 14 residues. The CDR3 reads CASSRDRGTSPLHF. The CDR3 nucleotides are TGTGCCAGCAGTCGGGACAGGGGCACTTCACCCCTCCACTTT.

This clone was picked up a small number of times. V and J are TRBV19 and TRBJ1-5; weak D call: TRBD1 (5 bases). The germline V gene has CDR1 LNHDA and CDR2 SQIVND (reference sequence). The CDR3 is made up of 14 amino acids. V was clipped by 3 bases and J by 1 base, with 7 bases between them. The CDR3 loop reads CASSMSGSNQPQHF. In nucleotides, the CDR3 is TGTGCCAGTAGTATGTCAGGGAGCAATCAGCCCCAGCATTTT.

This sequence joins TRBV6-6 and TRBJ1-3; D gene unclear. The CDR3 runs 11 residues. Trimming took 8 bases from V and 0 from J, leaving 2 bases between them. Germline-derived CDR1 and CDR2 are MNHNY and SVGAGI (reference sequence). CDR3 amino acids: CASFSGNTIYF. CDR3 DNA: TGTGCCAGCTTCTCTGGAAACACCATATATTTT.

This clone has just a few counts. The chain uses TRBV9 and TRBJ1-6, with D tentatively TRBD1 (6 bases). Per the germline V gene, CDR1 is SGDLS and CDR2 is YYNGEE. V gave up 0 bases and J gave up 7 bases, with 20 bases separating them. The CDR3 sequence is 18 residues long. CDR3 DNA: TGTGCCAGCAGCGTAGGCCACACAGGGCCAATTGAGAATTCACCCCTCCACTTT. Translated, it gives CASSVGHTGPIENSPLHF. The complete variable domain, with remaining parts taken from reference TRBV9 and TRBJ1-6, reads DSGVTQTPKHLITATGQRVTLRCSPRSGDLSVYWYQQSLDQGLQFLIQYYNGEERAKGNILERFSAQQFPDLHSELNLSSLELGDSALYFCASSVGHTGPIENSPLHFGNGTRLTVT.

This sequence joins TRBV5-1 and TRBJ2-3; D assignment may be TRBD1 or TRBD2 (5 bases each). The CDR3 covers 13 residues. Per germline, CDR1 SGHRS and CDR2 YFSETQ. Trimming took off 4 bases at V and 6 bases at J, with 12 bases between the two ends. The CDR3 region is CASSDTGTDTQYF. The CDR3 DNA reads as TGCGCCAGCAGCGACACGGGGACGGATACGCAGTATTTT.

This chain links TRBV30 with TRBJ1-1, with 7 bases lining up with TRBD1. V shed 2 bases, J shed 0 bases, and the junction held 12 bases outside the gene matches. This CDR3 has 17 amino acids. Looked up from germline, CDR1 is GTSNPN and CDR2 is SVGIG (reference sequence). The DNA of the CDR3 is TGTGCCTGGAGTAAGGAGCAGGGGGACCTCCTGAACACTGAAGCTTTCTTT. Protein sequence: CAWSKEQGDLLNTEAFF. The entire variable domain, with the rest obtained from reference TRBV30 and TRBJ1-1, is as follows: SQTIHQWPATLVQPVGSPLSLECTVEGTSNPNLYWYRQAAGRGLQLLFYSVGIGQISSEVPQNLSASRPQDRQFILSSKKLLLSDSGFYLCAWSKEQGDLLNTEAFFGQGTRLTVV.

The chain couples TRBV3-1 (or the pseudogene TRBV3-2) to TRBJ2-2, with 12 bases aligning to TRBD2. Germline assignment: CDR1 LGHDT and CDR2 YNNKEL (reference sequence). The CDR3 totals 16 residues. V shed 4 bases and J 1 base; nucleotides not matched to a gene: 1. The CDR3 is CASSPTSGGNTGELFF. The DNA of the CDR3 is TGTGCCAGCAGCCCGACTAGCGGGGGGAACACCGGGGAGCTGTTTTTT.

This chain joins TRBV9 and TRBJ1-2, with TRBD1 as a possible D gene (6 bases). This CDR3 region has 13 residues. Per germline, CDR1 SGDLS and CDR2 YYNGEE. V lost 0 bases to trimming and J lost 8 bases, with 11 bases between them. CDR3 DNA: TGTGCCAGCAGCGTAGGTGGAGGGGGAGGCTACACCTTC. The encoded protein is CASSVGGGGGYTF. Full variable domain (outside the CDR3, taken from reference TRBV9 and TRBJ1-2): DSGVTQTPKHLITATGQRVTLRCSPRSGDLSVYWYQQSLDQGLQFLIQYYNGEERAKGNILERFSAQQFPDLHSELNLSSLELGDSALYFCASSVGGGGGYTFGSGTRLTVV.

V and J are TRBV15 and TRBJ1-2; no clear D gene. CDR1 is LNHNV and CDR2 is YYDKDF in the germline V gene (reference sequence). With 0 bases removed from V and 4 bases from J, the gap between germline ends came to 9 bases. This CDR3 has 14 amino acids. As DNA, the CDR3 is TGTGCCACCAGCAGAGAGGTGACTAGCTATGGCTACACCTTC. Amino acid sequence: CATSREVTSYGYTF.

This chain uses TRBV7-3 with TRBJ1-2, with D tentatively TRBD1 (5 bases). The CDR3 length is 15 residues. V lost 5 bases and J 6 bases, leaving 19 bases between the germline ends. Germline loops: CDR1 SGHTA, CDR2 FQGTGA. The CDR3 sequence is CASSRGPQGGNGYTF. The CDR3 DNA reads as TGTGCCAGCAGCCGGGGACCTCAGGGAGGTAATGGCTACACCTTC.

The chain is built from TRBV10-1 and TRBJ1-6, with D perhaps matching TRBD1 (6 bases). Germline-derived CDR1 and CDR2 are WNHNN and SYGVQD (reference sequence). V was shortened by 4 bases and J by 8 bases, with 9 bases between the two germline ends. The CDR3 runs to 13 residues. CDR3 residues: CASSAGVYSPLHF. The CDR3 DNA sequence: TGCGCCAGCAGTGCAGGGGTATATTCACCCCTCCACTTT.

This clone was counted between two and nine times. The chain is built from TRBV25-1 and TRBJ1-4; maybe TRBD1 (6 bases). V lost 4 bases, J lost 0 bases, and 12 bases lay in between. The length of the CDR3 is 16 residues. Germline V gene sequence: CDR1 MGHDK, CDR2 SYGVNS. Here the CDR3 DNA reads TGTGCCAGCAGTGTGGGACAAACTGCAACTAATGAAAAACTGTTTTTT. This sequence encodes CASSVGQTATNEKLFF.

This chain joins TRBV7-9 and TRBJ2-7; 7 positions match TRBD2. The junction had 11 bases not matched to a gene; V was cut back by 5 bases and J by 7 bases. The CDR3 length is 14 residues. Germline V gene sequence: CDR1 SEHNR, CDR2 FQNEAQ (reference sequence). CDR3 in amino acids: CASSPRRGRREQYF. The CDR3 DNA is TGTGCCAGCAGCCCTCGGCGGGGGAGGAGGGAGCAGTACTTC.

The chain combines TRBV11-2 with TRBJ2-2; the D gene is possibly TRBD2 (7 bases). Germline V gene data show CDR1 as SGHAT and CDR2 as FQNNGV. The CDR3 sequence is 17 residues long. V lost 4 bases and J lost 7, with 22 bases in between. In DNA, the CDR3 is TGTGCCAGCAGCTCCCACCGGGCGGGGGCTGGGGGCGGGGAGCTGTTTTTT. Translation: CASSSHRAGAGGGELFF.

The chain carries TRBV5-1 and TRBJ1-3; the D gene is possibly TRBD1 (6 bases). The CDR3 is made up of 14 amino acids. Germline lookup yields CDR1 SGHRS and CDR2 YFSETQ. Trimming pared 6 bases from V and 0 bases from J, leaving 10 bases between. The CDR3, as DNA: TGCGCCAGCACGGACAGTAGCTCTGGAAACACCATATATTTT. This codes for CASTDSSSGNTIYF.

This rearrangement joins TRBV30 to TRBJ2-1; D is perhaps TRBD2 (5 bases). The CDR3 runs 14 residues. V was pared by 6 bases and J by 0 bases, with 12 bases between. CDR1 is GTSNPN and CDR2 is SVGIG in the germline V gene (reference sequence). Here the CDR3 DNA reads TGTGCCTGCCTCCGTACTAGCTCCTACAATGAGCAGTTCTTC. Protein: CACLRTSSYNEQFF.

The chain employs TRBV14 and TRBJ1-1; D perhaps matches TRBD1 (5 bases). Germline V CDR1 and CDR2: SGHDN, FVKESK. V was pared by 6 bases and J by 3 bases, with 14 bases between. The CDR3 totals 14 residues. The CDR3: CASRRLDSYTEAFF. CDR3 in DNA: TGTGCCAGCAGACGACTTGACAGTTACACTGAAGCTTTCTTT. Variable domain in full (rest from reference TRBV14 and TRBJ1-1): EAGVTQFPSHSVIEKGQTVTLRCDPISGHDNLYWYRRVMGKEIKFLLHFVKESKQDESGMPNNRFLAERTGGTYSTLKVQPAELEDSGVYFCASRRLDSYTEAFFGQGTRLTVV.

This chain uses TRBV9 with TRBJ1-6, with 9 positions matching TRBD1. The V gene end was trimmed by 0 bases and the J gene end by 7 bases; junction bases not matched to a gene: 2. The CDR3 has 15 amino acids. The germline CDR1 and CDR2 sequences are SGDLS and YYNGEE. CDR3 bases: TGTGCCAGCAGCGTAGAGGGACAGGGAAATTCACCCCTCCACTTT. Amino acids: CASSVEGQGNSPLHF.

The J gene is TRBJ2-1, the V gene TRBV3-1 (or the pseudogene TRBV3-2), with 9 bases identical to TRBD2. With 0 bases clipped from V and 4 bases from J, the junction kept 7 bases outside the gene matches. The V gene's germline CDR1 is LGHDT and CDR2 YNNKEL (reference sequence). The CDR3 extends over 17 amino acids. The CDR3 bases are TGTGCCAGCAGCCAAGATCGTTTAGCGGGGGAATACAATGAGCAGTTCTTC. Translation gives CASSQDRLAGEYNEQFF.

The J gene is TRBJ2-5, the V gene TRBV5-8; D might be TRBD1 (7 bases). Germline values: CDR1 SGHTS, CDR2 YDEGEE. CDR3 size: 14 residues. The germline V and J ends were trimmed by 4 bases and 3 bases, with 13 bases remaining between them. CDR3 DNA sequence: TGTGCCAGCAGCGGGACTCAGGGGGAAGAGACCCAGTACTTC. This gives the protein CASSGTQGEETQYF.

This clone was seen just once. This chain uses TRBV28 with TRBJ2-2; tentative D call: TRBD1 (6 bases). Trimming took off 4 bases at V and 2 bases at J, with 14 bases between the two ends. Germline loops: CDR1 MDHEN, CDR2 SYDVKM. The CDR3 is 16 amino acids. CDR3 residues: CASSYLGQINTGELFF. The CDR3 DNA reads as TGTGCCAGCAGTTATCTCGGACAGATAAACACCGGGGAGCTGTTTTTT.

The V gene is TRBV6-1, the J gene TRBJ2-1, with TRBD2 identical over 8 bases. This CDR3 is built from 16 residues. Losses at the gene ends were 2 bases for V and 3 bases for J; bases not matched to a gene: 6. From germline, CDR1 is MNHNS and CDR2 SASEGT. The CDR3 spells CASSENLAGNYNEQFF. CDR3 sequence (DNA): TGTGCCAGCAGTGAAAACCTAGCGGGTAACTACAATGAGCAGTTCTTC.

This clone has a handful of counts. The chain has TRBV2 and TRBJ1-6; perhaps TRBD1 as D (6 bases). CDR3 length equals 19 residues. V was cut by 0 bases and J by 2 bases, with 17 bases left in between. The germline V gene encodes CDR1 SNHLY and CDR2 FYNNEI. CDR3 sequence reads: CASSEASGRGRTYNSPLHF. DNA of the CDR3: TGTGCCAGCAGTGAAGCCTCGGGCAGGGGACGGACCTATAATTCACCCCTCCACTTT.

This clone was observed a handful of times. This chain uses TRBV11-3 with TRBJ2-2; a weak D match, TRBD1 (6 bases). CDR1 and CDR2 from the germline V gene are SGHNT and YENEEA. The CDR3 is made up of 15 amino acids. Trimming left V 5 bases short and J 0 bases short, with 10 bases between. The DNA of the CDR3 is TGTGCCAGCAGCAGACAGGACGCGAACACCGGGGAGCTGTTTTTT. This codes for CASSRQDANTGELFF.

The chain couples TRBV24-1 to TRBJ1-5; possible D gene TRBD1, 6 bases. This CDR3 spans 16 amino acids. CDR1 is KGHDR and CDR2 is SFDVKD in the germline V gene. V shed 5 bases and J shed 2 bases, with 15 bases lying between them. The CDR3 loop reads CATSVGTPEGNQPQHF. In DNA, the CDR3 is TGTGCCACCAGTGTGGGGACACCCGAAGGCAATCAGCCCCAGCATTTT.

By share of the sample, this clone is medium-sized. The CDR3 nucleotides are TGTGCCAGCAGTGAGGCCCAGCGAACCGAGCAGTACTTC. Protein sequence: CASSEAQRTEQYF. The rearrangement uses TRBV6-1 and TRBJ2-7; no definite D call. Germline CDR1 and CDR2: MNHNS and SASEGT. V shed 3 bases and J shed 6 bases, with 12 bases lying between them. The CDR3 extends over 13 amino acids.

This chain uses TRBV3-1 (or the pseudogene TRBV3-2) with TRBJ2-1; D not resolved. CDR3 length: 13 residues. With 0 bases removed from V and 8 bases from J, the gap between germline ends came to 8 bases. Germline V gives CDR1 LGHDT, CDR2 YNNKEL (reference sequence). Written as DNA, the CDR3 is TGTGCCAGCAGCCAAGATCTCGGCTATGAGCAGTTCTTC. It is translated as CASSQDLGYEQFF.